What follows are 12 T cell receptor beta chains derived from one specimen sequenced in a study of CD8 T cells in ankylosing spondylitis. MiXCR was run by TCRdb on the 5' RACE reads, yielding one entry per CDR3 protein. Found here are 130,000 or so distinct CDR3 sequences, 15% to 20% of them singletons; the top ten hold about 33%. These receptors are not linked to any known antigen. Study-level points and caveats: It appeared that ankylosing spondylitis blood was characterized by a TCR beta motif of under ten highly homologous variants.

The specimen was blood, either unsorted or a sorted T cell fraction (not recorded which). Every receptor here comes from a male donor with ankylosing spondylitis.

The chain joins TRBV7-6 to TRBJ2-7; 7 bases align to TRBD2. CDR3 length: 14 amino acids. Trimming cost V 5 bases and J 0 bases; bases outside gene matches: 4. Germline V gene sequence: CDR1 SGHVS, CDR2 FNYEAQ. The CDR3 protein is CASSHSGPSYEQYF. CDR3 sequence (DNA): TGTGCCAGCAGCCATAGCGGGCCCTCCTACGAGCAGTACTTC.

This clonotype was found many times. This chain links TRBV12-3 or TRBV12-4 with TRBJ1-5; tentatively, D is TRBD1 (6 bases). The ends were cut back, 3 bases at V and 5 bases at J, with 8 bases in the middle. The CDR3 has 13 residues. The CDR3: CASSLGGYQPQHF. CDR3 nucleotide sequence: TGTGCCAGCAGTTTGGGGGGCTATCAGCCCCAGCATTTT.

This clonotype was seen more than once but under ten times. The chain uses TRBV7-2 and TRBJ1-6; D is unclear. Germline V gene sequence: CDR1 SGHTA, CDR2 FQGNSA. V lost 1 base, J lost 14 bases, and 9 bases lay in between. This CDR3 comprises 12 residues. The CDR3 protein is CASSLDGAALHF. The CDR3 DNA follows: TGTGCCAGCAGCTTAGACGGCGCGGCCCTCCACTTT.

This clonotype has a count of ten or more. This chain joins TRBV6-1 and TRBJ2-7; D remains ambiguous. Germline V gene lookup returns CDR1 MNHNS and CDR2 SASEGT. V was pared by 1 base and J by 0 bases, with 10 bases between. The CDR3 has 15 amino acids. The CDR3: CASSEGARSSYEQYF. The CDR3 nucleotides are TGTGCCAGCAGTGAAGGAGCGAGGAGCTCCTACGAGCAGTACTTC.

CDR3 loop: CASSIHKPARGMTYSNQPQHF. The CDR3 nucleotides are TGTGCCAGTAGTATTCATAAGCCCGCGCGGGGGATGACTTATAGCAATCAGCCCCAGCATTTT. J is TRBJ1-5 and V is TRBV19; possible D gene TRBD1, 5 bases. The V and J ends lost 3 bases and 0 bases respectively, with 27 bases between them. The CDR3 is made up of 21 amino acids. The germline gives CDR1 LNHDA, CDR2 SQIVND (reference sequence).

The CDR3 spells CASSFEETQYF. CDR3 in DNA: TGTGCCAGCAGTTTTGAAGAGACCCAGTACTTC. The V gene is TRBV28, the J gene TRBJ2-5; D remains unclear. The CDR3 has 11 amino acids. Germline-derived CDR1 and CDR2 are MDHEN and SYDVKM. Trimming stripped 3 bases from V and 3 bases from J, with 2 bases between.

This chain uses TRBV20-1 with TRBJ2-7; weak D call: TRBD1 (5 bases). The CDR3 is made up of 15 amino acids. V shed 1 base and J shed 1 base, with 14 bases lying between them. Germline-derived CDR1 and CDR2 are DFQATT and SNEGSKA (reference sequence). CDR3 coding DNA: TGCAGTGCTAGAGTTCCCACAGGAATTTCCTACGAGCAGTACTTC. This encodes CSARVPTGISYEQYF.

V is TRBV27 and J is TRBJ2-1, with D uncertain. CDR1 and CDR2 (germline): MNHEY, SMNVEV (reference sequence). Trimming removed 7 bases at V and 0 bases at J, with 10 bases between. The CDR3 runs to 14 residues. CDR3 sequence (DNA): TGTGCCAGCATGGAACAGCTCTCCTACAATGAGCAGTTCTTC. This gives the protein CASMEQLSYNEQFF.

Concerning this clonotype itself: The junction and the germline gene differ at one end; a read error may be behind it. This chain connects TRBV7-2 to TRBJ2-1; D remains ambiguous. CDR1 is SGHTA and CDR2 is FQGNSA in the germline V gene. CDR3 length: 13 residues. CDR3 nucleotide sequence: TGTGCCAGCAGCTTACTCGGGTACAATGAGCTGTTCTTC. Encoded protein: CASSLLGYNELFF.

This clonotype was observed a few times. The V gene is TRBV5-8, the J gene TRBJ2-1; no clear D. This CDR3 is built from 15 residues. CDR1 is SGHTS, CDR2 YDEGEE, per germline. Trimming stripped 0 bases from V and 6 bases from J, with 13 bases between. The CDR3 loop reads CASSLGLPASNEQFF. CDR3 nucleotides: TGTGCCAGCAGCTTGGGACTCCCGGCTTCCAATGAGCAGTTCTTC.

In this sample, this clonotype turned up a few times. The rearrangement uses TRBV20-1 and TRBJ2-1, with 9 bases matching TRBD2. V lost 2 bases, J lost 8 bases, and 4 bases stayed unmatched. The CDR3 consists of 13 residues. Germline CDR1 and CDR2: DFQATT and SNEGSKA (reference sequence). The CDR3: CSARPSGIYEQFF. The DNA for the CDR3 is TGCAGTGCTAGACCTAGCGGGATTTATGAGCAGTTCTTC.

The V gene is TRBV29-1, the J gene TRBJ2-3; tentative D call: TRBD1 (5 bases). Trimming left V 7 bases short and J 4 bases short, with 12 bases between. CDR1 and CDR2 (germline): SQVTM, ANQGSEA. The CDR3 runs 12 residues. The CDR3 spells CSAGATADTQYF. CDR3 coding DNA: TGCAGCGCTGGGGCGACGGCAGATACGCAGTATTTT.